A selection of T cell receptor beta chains follows, all from one sample in a study of PD-1 blockade in classical Hodgkin lymphoma. Sequencing was performed with immunoSEQ multiplex PCR; in TCRdb, only in-frame clones are kept and a portion is missing. The data show fewer than 4,500 clones, 81% seen once. Sequencing used CD8+ T cells from blood. The receptor set was obtained from a human donor with classical Hodgkin lymphoma. Each CDR3 is given with its conserved first and last residue. A D gene is named only where the DNA matches it firmly. A clone size is listed for some rows: how often the clone was seen (once, few, many), or a class if it is expanded.

>few|TRBJ2-7|TRBV7-8|NA
TGTGCCAGCAGCTTAGGGGTTCTTACTGTCGAGCAGTACTTC
CASSLGVLTVEQYF
>NA|TRBJ2-7|TRBV7-9|NA
TGTGCCAGCAGGCCTCTAGGCGCGCAGAGCTCCTACGAGCAGTACTTC
CASRPLGAQSSYEQYF
>NA|TRBJ2-1|TRBV7-9|TRBD2
TGTGCCAGCAGCTTCACTAGCGGGAACAATGAGCAGTTCTTC
CASSFTSGNNEQFF
>few|TRBJ1-2|TRBV10-3|NA
TGTGCCATCAGTGAGCTCTATGGCTACACCTTC
CAISELYGYTF
>few|TRBJ1-1|TRBV27|NA
TGTGCCAGCAGTTCAGGGACCGAGACTGAAGCTTTCTTT
CASSSGTETEAFF
>NA|TRBJ2-7|TRBV7-9|TRBD2
TGTGCCAGCAGCCCCCCCGGGACTAGCGGGAGAATGACCCCCTACGAGCAGTACTTC
CASSPPGTSGRMTPYEQYF
>NA|TRBJ2-2|TRBV5-1|TRBD2
TGCGCCAGCAGCCCCGGACTAGCCGTGGCCGGGGAGCTGTTTTTT
CASSPGLAVAGELFF
>few|TRBJ2-5|TRBV18|TRBD2
TGTGCCAGCTCACTTACTAGCGGGAATCGGGAGACCCAGTACTTC
CASSLTSGNRETQYF
>NA|TRBJ2-7|TRBV7-7|NA
TGTGCCAGCAGCTTAGGGACAGTAGTCCCACTATACGAGCAGTACTTC
CASSLGTVVPLYEQYF
>NA|TRBJ2-1|TRBV27|TRBD2
TGTGCCAGCAGTTTAGCGGGAGTATACAATGAGCAGTTCTTC
CASSLAGVYNEQFF
>NA|TRBJ2-7|TRBV7-8|NA
TGTGCCAGCAGCTTAGTTCGGGGACGCTACGAGCAGTACTTC
CASSLVRGRYEQYF
>NA|TRBJ2-7|TRBV7-9|TRBD2
TGTGCCAGCAGCTTAGAGGGAGGGAGCTCCTACGAGCAGTACTTC
CASSLEGGSSYEQYF
>once|TRBJ1-1|TRBV28|NA
TGTGCCAGCAGTTTTGCGTCGGCCCAAGCGCGCACTGAAGCTTTCTTT
CASSFASAQARTEAFF
>once|TRBJ2-1|TRBV11-3|TRBD2
TGTGCCAGCAGCCCAAGAACGGGAGGGCCGGGTGAGCAGTTCTTC
CASSPRTGGPGEQFF
>NA|TRBJ1-2|TRBV29-1|NA
TGCAGCGTTGAAGATCGTGGGGGCTCCATCTATGGCTACACCTTC
CSVEDRGGSIYGYTF
>NA|TRBJ1-1|TRBV6-5|NA
TGTGCCAGCAGTTACCCCGGTGGGGGAACTGAAGCTTTCTTT
CASSYPGGGTEAFF
>NA|TRBJ2-3|TRBV9|NA
TGTGCCAGCAGCTATACTGGTAGAGCTAGCACAGATACGCAGTATTTT
CASSYTGRASTDTQYF
>NA|TRBJ1-3|TRBV7-8|NA
TGTGCCAGCAGCTTAGAACAGGACATCTCTGGAAACACCATATATTTT
CASSLEQDISGNTIYF
>NA|TRBJ2-2|TRBV6-5|NA
TGTGCCAGCAGTTACAGTAAGGGCGGGGAGCTGTTTTTT
CASSYSKGGELFF
>NA|TRBJ2-7|TRBV28|NA
TGTGCCAGCAGTAAGGGGGGAAGGGGGCGTGAGCAGTACTTC
CASSKGGRGREQYF
>few|TRBJ1-2|TRBV7-2|NA
TGTGCCAGCAGCCTGCTCAACTATGGCTACACCTTC
CASSLLNYGYTF
>NA|TRBJ2-7|TRBV5-4|NA
TGTGCCAGCAGCTTAAGCGGGACAAGCGAGCAGTACTTC
CASSLSGTSEQYF
>NA|TRBJ2-7|TRBV6-1|NA
TGTGCCAGCATTGGAATTTTGGGCTACGAGCAGTACTTC
CASIGILGYEQYF
>NA|TRBJ2-5|TRBV4-3|TRBD2
TGCGCCAGCAGCCAAGAATACAGCGGGAGGGCGGTGACCCAGTACTTC
CASSQEYSGRAVTQYF
>NA|TRBJ2-3|TRBV28|NA
TGTGCCAGCAGATTGGACACTAGGACAGATACGCAGTATTTT
CASRLDTRTDTQYF
>NA|TRBJ2-7|TRBV19|TRBD1
TGTGCCAGTAGCTTCACAGGGGGCTACGAGCAGTACTTC
CASSFTGGYEQYF
>once|TRBJ1-5|TRBV7-9|NA
TGTGCCAGCAGCTTAGATAGCGGTAGCAATCAGCCCCAGCATTTT
CASSLDSGSNQPQHF